The present T cell receptor beta chain was sequenced within a study of blood T cells in healthy people across ages. Looked up from germline, CDR1 is SQVTM and CDR2 is ANQGSEA. CDR3 length: 13 residues. Trimming took off 4 bases at V and 0 bases at J, with 10 bases between the two ends. A second PCR of 7 to 11 cycles used a sample-barcoded 5' primer and a J-beta primer mix. TCRdb recomputed calls from the 5' RACE reads with MiXCR, one row per CDR3 protein. The sample shows around 970,000 distinct CDR3 sequences, approximately 50% of them seen only once. This clonotype was obtained from a woman aged 55-70 years in good health. Sequenced: blood. The chain uses TRBV29-1 and TRBJ2-7; possible D gene TRBD2, 6 bases. CDR3 amino acids: CSVAWDFSYEQYF. The CDR3, as DNA: TGCAGCGTTGCCTGGGACTTCTCCTACGAGCAGTACTTC.